Listed below are T cell receptor beta chains from one sample, sequenced in a study of T cell repertoires in cytomegalovirus infection. TCRdb re-called the reads with MiXCR, one entry per CDR3 protein. The sample records approximately 150,000 distinct CDR3 sequences, 17% being singletons. Sequenced material: CD8+ T cells from PBMCs. Receptor source: a human donor in good health (CMV status not recorded). Some clones in this sample may be carry-over from other donors' samples. CDR3s include the opening cysteine and the closing phenylalanine or tryptophan.

CDR3aa: CASSLGTSLQYF; j_gene: TRBJ2-3; v_gene: TRBV7-2
CDR3aa: CASSFSLATGSGANVLTF; j_gene: TRBJ2-6; v_gene: TRBV7-3
CDR3aa: CASSLGIPGQGYNEQFF; j_gene: TRBJ2-1; v_gene: TRBV28
CDR3aa: CASNRGGGRVETQYF; j_gene: TRBJ2-5; v_gene: TRBV6-2/TRBV6-3
CDR3aa: CASSQGVGNQPQHF; j_gene: TRBJ1-5; v_gene: TRBV4-1
CDR3aa: CASGPDRGYSYNEQFF; j_gene: TRBJ2-1; v_gene: TRBV12-5
CDR3aa: CASRTEGGTEAFF; j_gene: TRBJ1-1; v_gene: TRBV7-2
CDR3aa: CASSWDSSGANVLTF; j_gene: TRBJ2-6; v_gene: TRBV7-3
CDR3aa: CASSLRSTSGEQYF; j_gene: TRBJ2-7; v_gene: TRBV7-8
CDR3aa: CASSLLAGGNNEQYF; j_gene: TRBJ2-7; v_gene: TRBV5-8
CDR3aa: CASSKGGGTYNEQFF; j_gene: TRBJ2-1; v_gene: TRBV11-3